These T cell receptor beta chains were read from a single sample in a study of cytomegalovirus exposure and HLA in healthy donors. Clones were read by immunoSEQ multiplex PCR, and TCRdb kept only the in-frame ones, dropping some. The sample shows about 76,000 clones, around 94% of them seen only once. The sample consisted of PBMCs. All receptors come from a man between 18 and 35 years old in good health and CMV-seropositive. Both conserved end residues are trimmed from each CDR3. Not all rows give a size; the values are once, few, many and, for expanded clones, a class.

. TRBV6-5 ASSEDRPYGYT
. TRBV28 ASSFRQGWAQPQH
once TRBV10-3 ATRGSDSYEQY
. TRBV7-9 ASSLAGGHEQY
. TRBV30 AWSVESYEKLF
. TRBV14 ASSQGLVASKDTQY
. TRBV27 ASSYVPGQGNYGYT
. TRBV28 ASSSGITIGKLF
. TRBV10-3 ASSEPRGRGTDTQY
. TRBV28 ASSTSAPSYEQY